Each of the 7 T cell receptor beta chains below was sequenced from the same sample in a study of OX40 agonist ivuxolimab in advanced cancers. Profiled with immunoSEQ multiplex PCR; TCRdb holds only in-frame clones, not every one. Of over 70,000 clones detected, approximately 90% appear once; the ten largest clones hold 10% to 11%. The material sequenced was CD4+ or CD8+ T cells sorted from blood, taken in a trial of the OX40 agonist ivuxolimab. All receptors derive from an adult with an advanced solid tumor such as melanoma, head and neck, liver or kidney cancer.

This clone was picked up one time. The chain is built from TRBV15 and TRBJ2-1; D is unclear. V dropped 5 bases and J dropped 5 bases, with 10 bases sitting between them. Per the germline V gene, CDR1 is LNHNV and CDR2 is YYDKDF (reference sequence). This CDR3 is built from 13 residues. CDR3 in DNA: TGTGCCACCAGCCCGGATATGCACAATGAGCAGTTCTTC. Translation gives CATSPDMHNEQFF.

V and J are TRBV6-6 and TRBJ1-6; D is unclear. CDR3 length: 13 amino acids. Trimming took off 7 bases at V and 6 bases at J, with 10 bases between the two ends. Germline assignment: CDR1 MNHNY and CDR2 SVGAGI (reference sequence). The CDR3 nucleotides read TGTGCCAGCAAAATGGACTCTAATTCACCCCTCCACTTT. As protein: CASKMDSNSPLHF.

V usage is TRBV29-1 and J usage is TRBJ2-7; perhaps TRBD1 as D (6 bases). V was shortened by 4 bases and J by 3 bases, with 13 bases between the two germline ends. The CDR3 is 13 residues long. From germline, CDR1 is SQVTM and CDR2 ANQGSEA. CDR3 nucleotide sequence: TGCAGCGTTGTATTCCTGACAGGCTACGAGCAGTACTTC. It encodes CSVVFLTGYEQYF.

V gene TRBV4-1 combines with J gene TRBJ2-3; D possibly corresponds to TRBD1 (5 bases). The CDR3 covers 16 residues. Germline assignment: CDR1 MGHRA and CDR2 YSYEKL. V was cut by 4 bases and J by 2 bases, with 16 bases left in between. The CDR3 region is CASSPARQQNTDTQYF. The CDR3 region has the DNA TGCGCCAGCAGCCCCGCCCGACAGCAGAACACAGATACGCAGTATTTT.

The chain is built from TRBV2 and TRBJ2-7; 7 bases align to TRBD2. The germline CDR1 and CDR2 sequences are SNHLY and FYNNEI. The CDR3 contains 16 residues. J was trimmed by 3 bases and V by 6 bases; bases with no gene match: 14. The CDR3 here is CASRPPRGERNYEQYF. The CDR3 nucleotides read TGTGCCAGCAGACCCCCCCGGGGGGAAAGGAACTACGAGCAGTACTTC.

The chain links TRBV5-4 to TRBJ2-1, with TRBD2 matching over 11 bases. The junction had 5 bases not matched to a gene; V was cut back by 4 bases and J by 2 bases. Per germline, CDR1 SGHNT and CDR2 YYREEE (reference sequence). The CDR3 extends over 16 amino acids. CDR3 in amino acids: CASSPRLAGTYNEQFF. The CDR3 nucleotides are TGTGCCAGCAGCCCCCGACTAGCGGGGACCTACAATGAGCAGTTCTTC.

CDR3 coding DNA: TGTGCCAGCAGGAGAGGTGAGAACACCGGGGAGCTGTTTTTT. Protein: CASRRGENTGELFF. This chain joins TRBV27 and TRBJ2-2; D call uncertain. Germline CDR1 is MNHEY and CDR2 is SMNVEV (reference sequence). The length of the CDR3 is 14 residues. The V end lost 6 bases, the J end lost 1 base, and 9 bases lay between the germline ends.